This T cell receptor beta chain was identified during a study of cytomegalovirus exposure and HLA in healthy donors. Broader study findings: In a later analysis, a missense DCLRE1C variant was linked to TCR beta V- and J-gene trimming. Rarity characterized most TCR sequences, yet some public TCRs appeared in many donors.

PCR involved 60 Vbeta and 13 Jbeta primers. Some clones are missing from TCRdb's copy, which holds only in-frame ones; the method was immunoSEQ multiplex PCR. The repertoire holds some 150,000 clones, with approximately 68% as singletons. About this clone itself: Antigen unknown.

Germline V gene data show CDR1 as KGHSH and CDR2 as LQKENI. The V and J ends lost 5 bases and 2 bases, in that order; junction bases with no gene match: 18. This CDR3 contains 19 residues. Source material: PBMCs. The chain links TRBV18 to TRBJ1-3; TRBD1 agrees at 7 bases. This receptor was identified in a man aged 55 to 69 in good health and CMV-seronegative. CDR3 residues: CASSSNTGTDHGTGNTIYF. DNA of the CDR3: TGTGCCAGCTCATCAAATACCGGGACAGACCACGGTACTGGAAACACCATATATTTT.